Listed below are T cell receptor beta chains from one sample, sequenced in a study of blood T cell repertoires in COVID-19. The repertoire was sequenced with immunoSEQ multiplex PCR; TCRdb's copy has only in-frame clones and lacks some. The sample contains tens of thousands of clones, 88% of which appear only once. The sample consisted of peripheral blood. The receptor set was obtained from a human donor in a cohort sampled during active COVID-19. Both conserved end residues are part of each CDR3. The D gene is left open where the match is weak. Clone sizes are given selectively: once, few, many, or a class where the clone is expanded.

CDR3aa	CDR3nt	v_gene	d_gene	j_gene	abundance
CASSLVQGRTEAFF	TGTGCCAGCAGCTTGGTCCAGGGGCGGACTGAAGCTTTCTTT	TRBV5-6	.	TRBJ1-1	.
CAWRPTGGSTEAFF	TGTGCCTGGAGGCCGACAGGGGGAAGCACTGAAGCTTTCTTT	TRBV30	TRBD1	TRBJ1-1	.
CASSRNEGSNQPQHF	TGTGCCAGCAGCCGAAATGAGGGTAGCAATCAGCCCCAGCATTTT	TRBV7-8	.	TRBJ1-5	.
CASSLGQSGGYTF	TGTGCCAGCAGCCTCGGACAGAGTGGTGGCTACACCTTC	TRBV12-3/TRBV12-4	.	TRBJ1-2	.
CASSEASGGISYEQYF	TGTGCCAGCAGTGAGGCTAGCGGGGGGATTTCCTACGAGCAGTACTTC	TRBV6-1	TRBD2	TRBJ2-7	.
CATSRDRPNYGYTF	TGTGCCACCAGCAGAGACAGGCCCAACTATGGCTACACCTTC	TRBV15	.	TRBJ1-2	.
CASSYEGGRTYEQYF	TGTGCCAGCAGTTACGAGGGGGGGCGTACCTACGAGCAGTACTTC	TRBV6-6	.	TRBJ2-7	.
CASSLDLANYNEQFF	TGTGCCAGCAGCTTAGACCTAGCGAACTACAATGAGCAGTTCTTC	TRBV7-2	.	TRBJ2-1	.
CASSQETTQETQYF	TGCGCCAGCAGCCAAGAGACTACCCAAGAGACCCAGTACTTC	TRBV4-1	.	TRBJ2-5	.
CASSDRLAGGEETQYF	TGCGCCAGCAGTGACCGACTAGCGGGGGGGGAAGAGACCCAGTACTTC	TRBV10-1	TRBD2	TRBJ2-5	.
CASSIGRAENEQYF	TGTGCCAGTAGTATTGGGAGGGCCGAGAACGAGCAGTACTTC	TRBV19	TRBD2	TRBJ2-7	.
CASSGTGIYNSPLHF	TGTGCCAGCAGCGGGACAGGGATCTATAATTCACCCCTCCACTTT	TRBV25-1	TRBD1	TRBJ1-6	.
CATSDTGTGYGYTF	TGTGCCACCAGTGATACCGGGACAGGCTATGGCTACACCTTC	TRBV24-1	TRBD1	TRBJ1-2	.
CASLLQGNTEAFF	TGTGCCAGCTTACTACAGGGGAACACTGAAGCTTTCTTT	TRBV5-4	.	TRBJ1-1	.
CASSPPDRVREQFF	TGTGCCAGCAGCCCCCCGGACAGGGTCCGGGAGCAGTTCTTC	TRBV7-9	TRBD1	TRBJ2-1	.
CASSPPGQGRGTEAFF	TGCGCCAGCAGCCCTCCGGGACAGGGGAGAGGGACTGAAGCTTTCTTT	TRBV23-1	TRBD1	TRBJ1-1	.
CASSYDRRNQPQHF	TGTGCCAGCAGTTACGACAGGAGGAATCAGCCCCAGCATTTT	TRBV6-5	.	TRBJ1-5	.
CASSWRGSGANVLTF	TGTGCCAGCAGTTGGAGGGGCTCTGGGGCCAACGTCCTGACTTTC	TRBV6-2/TRBV6-3	.	TRBJ2-6	once
CASSLPEWYGYTF	TGTGCCAGCAGTTTACCCGAGTGGTACGGCTACACCTTC	TRBV12-3/TRBV12-4	.	TRBJ1-2	.
CASSFTGGPANEKLFF	TGCGCCAGCAGCTTCACCGGGGGGCCCGCTAATGAAAAACTGTTTTTT	TRBV5-1	.	TRBJ1-4	.
CASSSGVFFGNTIYF	TGTGCCAGTAGTTCCGGAGTTTTCTTTGGAAACACCATATATTTT	TRBV19	.	TRBJ1-3	.
CASSLVAASTGELFF	TGCGCCAGCAGCTTGGTTGCAGCTAGTACCGGGGAGCTGTTTTTT	TRBV5-1	.	TRBJ2-2	.
CASTAEGTGGWETQYF	TGTGCCAGTACCGCTGAAGGGACAGGGGGCTGGGAGACCCAGTACTTC	TRBV19	TRBD1	TRBJ2-5	.
CASSSIGSGTDEQYF	TGCGCCAGCAGCTCAATTGGATCCGGGACAGACGAGCAGTACTTC	TRBV5-1	TRBD1	TRBJ2-7	.
CASSLGENYGYTF	TGTGCCAGCAGCTTGGGGGAGAACTATGGCTACACCTTC	TRBV5-5	.	TRBJ1-2	.
CASSPGGGAYEQYF	TGTGCCAGCAGCCCCGGGGGGGGTGCGTACGAGCAGTACTTC	TRBV7-3	TRBD2	TRBJ2-7	.
CASSLLAGAGDTQYF	TGCGCCAGCAGCTTACTAGCGGGGGCAGGAGATACGCAGTATTTT	TRBV5-1	TRBD2	TRBJ2-3	.
CASGTSMGGSSGNTIYF	TGTGCTAGTGGTACAAGTATGGGGGGGAGCTCTGGAAACACCATATATTTT	TRBV12-5	.	TRBJ1-3	.
CASSQTGTGMNYGYTF	TGCGCCAGCAGCCAAACCGGGACAGGGATGAACTATGGCTACACCTTC	TRBV4-3	TRBD1	TRBJ1-2	.
CASTQGAGGSEAFF	TGTGCCAGCACCCAAGGGGCAGGGGGGAGTGAAGCTTTCTTT	TRBV6-6	TRBD1	TRBJ1-1	.
CASSMGQAISGNTIYF	TGTGCCAGCAGCATGGGACAGGCAATCTCTGGAAACACCATATATTTT	TRBV11-2	TRBD1	TRBJ1-3	.
CASNEIAGLNTEAFF	TGCGCCAGCAACGAAATCGCGGGGTTGAACACTGAAGCTTTCTTT	TRBV5-1	.	TRBJ1-1	.
CAWTSGGAYIDTQYF	TGTGCCTGGACTAGCGGGGGGGCCTATATAGATACGCAGTATTTT	TRBV30	TRBD2	TRBJ2-3	.
CASSFGRTAPYGYTF	TGTGCCAGCAGTTTTGGGCGGACAGCACCGTATGGCTACACCTTC	TRBV27	.	TRBJ1-2	once
CATSRVRGNEQFF	TGTGCCACCAGCAGAGTACGAGGTAATGAGCAGTTCTTC	TRBV15	.	TRBJ2-1	once
CASSMTGDSYEQYF	TGTGCCAGTAGTATGACAGGGGATTCCTACGAGCAGTACTTC	TRBV19	TRBD1	TRBJ2-7	.
CASSTDRSYEQYF	TGTGCCAGCAGCACAGACAGGTCCTACGAGCAGTACTTC	TRBV5-6	.	TRBJ2-7	once
CASQSAGWTDTQYF	TGTGCCAGCCAATCTGCAGGGTGGACAGATACGCAGTATTTT	TRBV7-9	.	TRBJ2-3	.
CAWSRQGAQPQHF	TGTGCCTGGAGTCGACAGGGGGCTCAGCCCCAGCATTTT	TRBV30	TRBD1	TRBJ1-5	.
CASSPRTGVDQPQHF	TGCGCCAGCAGCCCACGGACAGGGGTGGATCAGCCCCAGCATTTT	TRBV5-1	TRBD1	TRBJ1-5	.
CASSGGLAETQYF	TGCGCCAGCAGCGGGGGACTCGCAGAGACCCAGTACTTC	TRBV10-1	.	TRBJ2-5	.
CASSQGSADQETQYF	TGTGCCAGCAGCCAAGGTAGTGCGGACCAAGAGACCCAGTACTTC	TRBV4-2	.	TRBJ2-5	.
CSVTGAFF	TGCAGCGTTACAGGAGCTTTCTTT	TRBV29-1	.	TRBJ1-1	few
CASSEPGTGNRGYTF	TGCGCCAGCAGCGAACCCGGGACAGGGAATCGCGGCTACACCTTC	TRBV5-1	TRBD1	TRBJ1-2	once
CASSSSGNYGYTF	TGTGCCAGCAGCTCCTCAGGGAACTATGGCTACACCTTC	TRBV5-6	.	TRBJ1-2	.
CASSLRQGDGGNQPQHF	TGTGCCAGCTCACTGAGACAGGGGGATGGTGGCAATCAGCCCCAGCATTTT	TRBV18	TRBD1	TRBJ1-5	few
CASMVSSGNTIYF	TGTGCCAGTATGGTCAGCTCTGGAAACACCATATATTTT	TRBV19	.	TRBJ1-3	.
CAISGEGTDTQYF	TGTGCCATCAGTGGAGAGGGCACAGATACGCAGTATTTT	TRBV10-3	.	TRBJ2-3	.
CASSLTGTGGEKLFF	TGTGCCAGCAGCTTAACCGGGACAGGGGGGGAAAAACTGTTTTTT	TRBV7-9	TRBD1	TRBJ1-4	.
CASSYRGGDTQYF	TGTGCCAGCAGTTACAGGGGGGGTGATACGCAGTATTTT	TRBV6-6	.	TRBJ2-3	.